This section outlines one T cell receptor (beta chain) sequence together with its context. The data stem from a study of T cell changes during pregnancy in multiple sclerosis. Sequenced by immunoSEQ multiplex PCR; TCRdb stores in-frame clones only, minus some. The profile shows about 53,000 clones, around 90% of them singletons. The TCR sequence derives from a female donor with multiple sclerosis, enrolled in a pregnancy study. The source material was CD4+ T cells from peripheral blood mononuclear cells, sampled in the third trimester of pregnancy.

The CDR3 DNA is TGTGCCAGCATCGGGGGACTAGCGGGGGAGCTGTTTTTT. Translating gives CASIGGLAGELFF. The chain couples TRBV6-5 to TRBJ2-2; 10 bases match TRBD2. The CDR3 is made up of 13 amino acids. Germline V gene data show CDR1 as MNHEY and CDR2 as SVGAGI. Losses at the gene ends were 7 bases for V and 8 bases for J; bases not matched to a gene: 4.